The clone carrying this T cell receptor (beta chain) was seen once. Its antigen is not known. This sample stems from a study of T cell responses to AZD1222 COVID-19 vaccine. Profiling relied on immunoSEQ multiplex PCR, and the TCRdb table lists in-frame clones only, not all of them. Of 110,000 to 150,000 clones listed, approximately 85% were seen once; the top ten hold about 8%. Findings and caveats of the study: Researchers report vaccine-associated CD4 TCRs spanning spike, with dominance at 160-218 and 743-854. Females made up more of the donors, who were largely white British, and clonal diversity may have come out too low. Baseline antibody screening turned up just a handful of seropositive AZD1222 recipients. Close to half of all spike-specific TCRs reportedly target regions of the variants that are unmutated.

The source material was peripheral blood, sampled on day 0 of AZD1222 vaccination. This TCR came from an adult in good health.

CDR3 DNA: TGTGCCAGCAGCCCTGAACCGGGGGGAGTTACAGATACGCAGTATTTT. This sequence encodes CASSPEPGGVTDTQYF. This chain links TRBV4-2 with TRBJ2-3; 7 bases align to TRBD2. Per the germline V gene, CDR1 is LGHNA and CDR2 is YNFKEQ. The CDR3 has 16 residues. The V segment lost 4 bases and the J segment 3 bases; nucleotides outside the gene matches: 10.